The rows below give T cell receptor beta chains drawn from one sample of a study of shared clonotypes between healthy human individuals. Repertoires were generated with immunoSEQ multiplex PCR, while TCRdb's copy carries only in-frame clones and drops some. The sample contains millions of clones, roughly 93% of which appear only once. Specimen: naive CD4+ T cells from PBMCs. These receptors came from a man aged 18 to 29 in good health. Some clones in this sample may be carry-over from other donors' samples. The conserved cysteine and the conserved F or W are not part of the CDR3 here. The D gene is left open where the match is weak.

V	D	J	CDR3
TRBV7-2	NA	TRBJ1-2	ASSRYGGSVDGYT
TRBV5-1	NA	TRBJ2-2	ASSRTGPGELF
TRBV28	TRBD1	TRBJ2-7	ASRRLTGGDFYEQY
TRBV6-5	TRBD1	TRBJ2-7	ASSYSTGGYEQY
TRBV14	NA	TRBJ2-5	ASSQGLETQY
TRBV9	NA	TRBJ2-5	ASSPSQNGRWETQY
TRBV28	NA	TRBJ2-2	ASSSHHLIWELF
TRBV6-1	NA	TRBJ2-1	ASTEGLYNEQF
TRBV9	NA	TRBJ2-1	ASSVEPGVSYNEQF
TRBV11-3	NA	TRBJ2-3	ASSRRWLGTDTQY
TRBV27	NA	TRBJ1-5	ASKLGGNQPQH
TRBV4-1	TRBD2	TRBJ2-1	ASSQDHGTGTRPYNEQF
TRBV9	NA	TRBJ2-4	ASSDGRAKNIQY
TRBV7-4	NA	TRBJ2-3	ASSFRAHTDTQY
TRBV5-1	TRBD1	TRBJ2-2	ASRGPGQGATGELF
TRBV6-1	NA	TRBJ1-1	ASSESWGRVNTEAF
TRBV7-6	NA	TRBJ2-3	ASSDSIQIDTQY
TRBV7-3	TRBD2	TRBJ2-1	ASSPGLAGYNEQF
TRBV29-1	TRBD1	TRBJ2-1	SVPGQGILGSYNEQF
TRBV18	TRBD1	TRBJ2-7	ASSRFNRDSYEQY
TRBV28	NA	TRBJ2-7	ASSFLPSYEQY
TRBV20-1	TRBD1	TRBJ2-1	SRQGGGEQF
TRBV28	NA	TRBJ1-2	ASSPPRAYGYT
TRBV5-1	TRBD1	TRBJ2-7	ASSLTGVNYEQY
TRBV28	NA	TRBJ2-7	ASSQDDRRYEQY
TRBV29-1	NA	TRBJ1-2	SAPMDPGYGYT
TRBV6-5	NA	TRBJ2-7	ASSYSSSQRSEQY
TRBV7-8	NA	TRBJ1-3	ASSLGSGGVSGNTIY
TRBV10-3	TRBD2	TRBJ2-1	ATRVGLAGIKTHEQF
TRBV6-6	NA	TRBJ1-2	ASSSIA
TRBV28	TRBD1	TRBJ2-1	ASRNRQGDYNSYNEQF
TRBV5-1	TRBD2	TRBJ2-1	ASSLPAPSGFDEQF
TRBV7-9	NA	TRBJ2-5	ASSPPLGRTDPYQETQY
TRBV7-2	NA	TRBJ2-3	ASSLNSPSTDTQY
TRBV19	TRBD1	TRBJ1-5	ASSQLTGGNQPQH
TRBV7-2	TRBD1	TRBJ2-7	ASSLVATGTATDEQY
TRBV2	NA	TRBJ1-5	AIRSRGASEPQH
TRBV28	NA	TRBJ1-1	ASSSPPLNTEAF
TRBV5-1	NA	TRBJ1-1	ASSLGGQNTEAF
TRBV11-3	TRBD1	TRBJ1-5	ASSLAYRDRISNQPQH
TRBV6-5	NA	TRBJ1-1	ASSWDPNTEAF